This T cell receptor beta chain was obtained from a study of T cell responses to AZD1222 COVID-19 vaccine. Clones were read by immunoSEQ multiplex PCR, and TCRdb kept only the in-frame ones, dropping some. The table has under 150,000 clones, about 91% seen once; the top ten hold 2.5% to 3%. The CDR3 is 15 amino acids. Germline assignment: CDR1 SGHTS and CDR2 YDEGEE. V lost 0 bases and J 0 bases, leaving 7 bases between the germline ends. The source is an adult in good health. The V gene is TRBV5-8, the J gene TRBJ1-5, with D uncertain. Material: peripheral blood, obtained on day 0 of AZD1222 vaccination. CDR3 DNA: TGTGCCAGCAGCTTGGGCGGGGATAGCAATCAGCCCCAGCATTTT. This codes for CASSLGGDSNQPQHF.